The 5 T cell receptor beta chains below all came from one sample that was sequenced in a study of CD8+ T cells in alopecia areata. Following extraction, RNA underwent reverse transcription to cDNA, which served as the sequencing template. Some clones are missing from TCRdb's copy, which holds only in-frame ones; the method was immunoSEQ multiplex PCR. The sample has around 180,000 clones; roughly 60% are singletons. Treatment denoted: oral pan-JAK inhibitor, 5-10 mg twice daily. The material sequenced was CD4+ T cells sorted from blood, taken at week 24, from a patient treated with tofacitinib. The receptors come from a human donor with alopecia areata.

The J gene is TRBJ2-6, the V gene TRBV7-6, with TRBD1 as a possible D gene (6 bases). CDR1 SGHVS and CDR2 FNYEAQ come from the germline V gene. The V end was cut by 5 bases, the J end by 0 bases, with 17 bases between. The CDR3 extends over 18 amino acids. Written as DNA, the CDR3 is TGTGCCAGCAGCCCAGGGACAAGGGTGTCCTCTGGGGCCAACGTCCTGACTTTC. Residues: CASSPGTRVSSGANVLTF.

This chain joins TRBV5-1 and TRBJ1-1; the D is unclear. Deletions cut 0 bases from V and 0 bases from J, with 9 bases between. The CDR3 totals 15 residues. CDR1 is SGHRS and CDR2 is YFSETQ in the germline V gene. This CDR3 reads CASSLDVSMNTEAFF. In DNA, the CDR3 is TGCGCCAGCAGCTTGGATGTCAGCATGAACACTGAAGCTTTCTTT. Drawing the rest from reference TRBV5-1 and TRBJ1-1, the complete variable domain is KAGVTQTPRYLIKTRGQQVTLSCSPISGHRSVSWYQQTPGQGLQFLFEYFSETQRNKGNFPGRFSGRQFSNSRSEMNVSTLELGDSALYLCASSLDVSMNTEAFFGQGTRLTVV.

V and J are TRBV11-1 and TRBJ2-1; 9 bases are shared with TRBD1. Looked up from germline, CDR1 is SGHAT and CDR2 is FQDESV (reference sequence). This CDR3 is built from 15 residues. Trimming removed 5 bases from V and 5 bases from J; junction bases left unmatched: 7. This CDR3 reads CASSRPGQGHNEQFF. The DNA for the CDR3 is TGTGCCAGCAGCCGCCCGGGACAGGGCCACAATGAGCAGTTCTTC.

The rearrangement links TRBV4-1 to TRBJ1-5; D is ambiguous. V lost 4 bases and J 0 bases, leaving 10 bases between the germline ends. CDR1 is MGHRA, CDR2 YSYEKL, per germline. The CDR3 is made up of 15 amino acids. The CDR3 DNA reads as TGCGCCAGCAGCCTTTGGGAGAATAGCAATCAGCCCCAGCATTTT. Protein product: CASSLWENSNQPQHF.

This chain joins TRBV7-2 and TRBJ1-6; 8 bases fit TRBD1. Germline CDR1 and CDR2: SGHTA and FQGNSA. This CDR3 has 18 residues. Trimming took 0 bases from V and 5 from J; bases not matched to a gene: 9. CDR3 amino acids: CASSLAFRGTGHNSPLHF. CDR3 DNA sequence: TGTGCCAGCAGCTTAGCCTTCAGGGGGACAGGTCATAATTCACCCCTCCACTTT.